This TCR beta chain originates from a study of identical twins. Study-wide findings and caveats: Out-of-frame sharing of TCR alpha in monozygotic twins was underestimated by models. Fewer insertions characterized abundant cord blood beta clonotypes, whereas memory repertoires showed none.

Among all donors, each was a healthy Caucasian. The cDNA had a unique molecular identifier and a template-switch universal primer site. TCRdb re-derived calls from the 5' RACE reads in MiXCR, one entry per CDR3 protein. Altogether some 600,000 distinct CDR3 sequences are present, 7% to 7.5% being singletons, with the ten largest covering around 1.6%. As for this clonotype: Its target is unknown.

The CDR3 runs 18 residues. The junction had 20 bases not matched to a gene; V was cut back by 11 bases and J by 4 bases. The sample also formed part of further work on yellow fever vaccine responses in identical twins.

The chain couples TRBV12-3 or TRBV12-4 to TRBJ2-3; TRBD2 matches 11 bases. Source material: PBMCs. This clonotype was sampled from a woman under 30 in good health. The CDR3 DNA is TGTGCCTGCTGTTACCCAAGCCTAGCGGGAGGTGAAGCAGATACGCAGTATTTT. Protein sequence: CACCYPSLAGGEADTQYF.